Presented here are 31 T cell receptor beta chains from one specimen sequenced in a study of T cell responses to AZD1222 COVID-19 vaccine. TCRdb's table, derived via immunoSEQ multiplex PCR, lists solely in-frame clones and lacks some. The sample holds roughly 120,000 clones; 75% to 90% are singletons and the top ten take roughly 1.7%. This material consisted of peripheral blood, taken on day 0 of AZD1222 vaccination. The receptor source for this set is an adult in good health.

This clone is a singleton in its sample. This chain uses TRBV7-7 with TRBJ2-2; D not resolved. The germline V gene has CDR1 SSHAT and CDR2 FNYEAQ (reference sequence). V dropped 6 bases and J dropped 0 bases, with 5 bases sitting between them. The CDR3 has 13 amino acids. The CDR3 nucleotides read TGTGCCAGCAGTATGTCGAACACCGGGGAGCTGTTTTTT. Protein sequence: CASSMSNTGELFF.

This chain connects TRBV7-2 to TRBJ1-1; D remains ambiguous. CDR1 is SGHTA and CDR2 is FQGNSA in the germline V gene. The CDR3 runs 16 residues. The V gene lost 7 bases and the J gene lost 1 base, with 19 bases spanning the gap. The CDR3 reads CASTLGFLVSNTEAFF. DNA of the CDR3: TGTGCCAGCACCTTGGGGTTTCTGGTTTCGAACACTGAAGCTTTCTTT.

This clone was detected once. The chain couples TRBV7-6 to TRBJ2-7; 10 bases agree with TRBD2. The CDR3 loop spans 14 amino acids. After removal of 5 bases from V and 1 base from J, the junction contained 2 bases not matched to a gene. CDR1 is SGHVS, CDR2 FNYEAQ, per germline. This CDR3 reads CASSRTSGSYEQYF. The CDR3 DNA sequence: TGTGCCAGCAGCCGGACTAGCGGTTCCTACGAGCAGTACTTC. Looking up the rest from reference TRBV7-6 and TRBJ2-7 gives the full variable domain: GAGVSQSPRYKVTKRGQDVALRCDPISGHVSLYWYRQALGQGPEFLTYFNYEAQQDKSGLPNDRFSAERPEGSISTLTIQRTEQRDSAMYRCASSRTSGSYEQYFGPGTRLTVT.

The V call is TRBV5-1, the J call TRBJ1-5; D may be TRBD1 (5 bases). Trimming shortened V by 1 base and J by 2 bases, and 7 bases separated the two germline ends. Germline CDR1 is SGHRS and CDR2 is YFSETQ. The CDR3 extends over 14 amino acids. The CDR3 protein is CASSLTGGNQPQHF. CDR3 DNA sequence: TGCGCCAGCAGCTTGACGGGGGGCAATCAGCCCCAGCATTTT.

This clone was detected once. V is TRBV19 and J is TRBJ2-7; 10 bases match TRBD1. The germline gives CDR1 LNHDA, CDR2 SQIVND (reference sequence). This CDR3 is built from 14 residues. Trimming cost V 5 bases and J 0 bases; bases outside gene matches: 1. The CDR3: CASSGDRGSYEQYF. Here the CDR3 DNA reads TGTGCCAGTAGTGGGGACAGGGGCTCCTACGAGCAGTACTTC. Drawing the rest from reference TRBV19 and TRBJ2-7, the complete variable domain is DGGITQSPKYLFRKEGQNVTLSCEQNLNHDAMYWYRQDPGQGLRLIYYSQIVNDFQKGDIAEGYSVSREKKESFPLTVTSAQKNPTAFYLCASSGDRGSYEQYFGPGTRLTVT.

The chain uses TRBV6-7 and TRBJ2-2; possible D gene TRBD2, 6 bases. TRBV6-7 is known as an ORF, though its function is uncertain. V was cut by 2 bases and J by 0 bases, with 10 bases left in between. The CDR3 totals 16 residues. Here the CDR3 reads CASSYRRGPNTGELFF. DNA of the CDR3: TGTGCCAGCAGTTACCGGCGGGGACCGAACACCGGGGAGCTGTTTTTT.

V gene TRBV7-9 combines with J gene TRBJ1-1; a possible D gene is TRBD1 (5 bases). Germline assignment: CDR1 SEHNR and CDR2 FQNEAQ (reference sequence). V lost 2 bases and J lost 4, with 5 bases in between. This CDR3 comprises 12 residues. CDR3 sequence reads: CASSLRGTEAFF. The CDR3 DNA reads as TGTGCCAGCAGCTTAAGGGGCACTGAAGCTTTCTTT.

CDR3 nucleotide sequence: TGTGCCAGCTCATCTCGGGCAGGCTTTAACACTGAAGCTTTCTTT. Its translation: CASSSRAGFNTEAFF. This chain connects TRBV18 to TRBJ1-1; D is undetermined. This CDR3 comprises 15 residues. CDR1 is KGHSH, CDR2 LQKENI, per germline. Trimming took off 5 bases at V and 2 bases at J, with 15 bases between the two ends.

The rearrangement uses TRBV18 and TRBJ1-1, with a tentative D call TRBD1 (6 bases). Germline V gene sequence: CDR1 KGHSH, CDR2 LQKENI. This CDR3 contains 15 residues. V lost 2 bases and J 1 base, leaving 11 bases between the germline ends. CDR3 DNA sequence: TGTGCCAGCTCACCAGGGGGCAGGGCGAACACTGAAGCTTTCTTT. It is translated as CASSPGGRANTEAFF. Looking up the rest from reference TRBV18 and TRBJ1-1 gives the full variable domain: NAGVMQNPRHLVRRRGQEARLRCSPMKGHSHVYWYRQLPEEGLKFMVYLQKENIIDESGMPKERFSAEFPKEGPSILRIQQVVRGDSAAYFCASSPGGRANTEAFFGQGTRLTVV.

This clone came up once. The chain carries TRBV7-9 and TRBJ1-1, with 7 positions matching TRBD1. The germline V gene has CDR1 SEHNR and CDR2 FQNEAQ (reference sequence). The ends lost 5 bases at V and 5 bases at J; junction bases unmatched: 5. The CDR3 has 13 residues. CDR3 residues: CASSVTGVTEAFF. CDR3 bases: TGTGCCAGCAGCGTAACAGGGGTTACTGAAGCTTTCTTT.

The DNA of the CDR3 is TGTGCCAGCAGTAGCGGGGGGGGATCCGAGACCCAGTACTTC. Amino acids: CASSSGGGSETQYF. The chain couples TRBV9 to TRBJ2-5, with 11 positions matching TRBD2. CDR3 length: 14 residues. Germline V lookup: CDR1 SGDLS, CDR2 YYNGEE. With V trimmed by 5 bases and J by 5 bases, 5 bases remained unmatched.

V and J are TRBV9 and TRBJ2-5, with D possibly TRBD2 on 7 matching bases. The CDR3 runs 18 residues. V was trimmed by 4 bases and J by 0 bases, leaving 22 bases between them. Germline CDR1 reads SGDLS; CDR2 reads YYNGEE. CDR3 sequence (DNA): TGTGCCAGCAGCTTATACGGGAAGCGGGACACGTACCAAGAGACCCAGTACTTC. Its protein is CASSLYGKRDTYQETQYF.

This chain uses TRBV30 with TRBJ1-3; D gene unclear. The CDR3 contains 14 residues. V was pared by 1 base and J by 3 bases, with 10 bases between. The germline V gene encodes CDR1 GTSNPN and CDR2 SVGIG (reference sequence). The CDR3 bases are TGTGCCTGGAGTGGGCTTTTCGGTGGAAACACCATATATTTT. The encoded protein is CAWSGLFGGNTIYF.

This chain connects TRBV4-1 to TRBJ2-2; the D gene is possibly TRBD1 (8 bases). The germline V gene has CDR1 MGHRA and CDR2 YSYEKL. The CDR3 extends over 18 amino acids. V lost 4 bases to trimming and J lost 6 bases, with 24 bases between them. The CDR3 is CASSPIRLWTGRAGELFF. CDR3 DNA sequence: TGCGCCAGCAGCCCGATCCGTCTGTGGACAGGGAGGGCCGGGGAGCTGTTTTTT.

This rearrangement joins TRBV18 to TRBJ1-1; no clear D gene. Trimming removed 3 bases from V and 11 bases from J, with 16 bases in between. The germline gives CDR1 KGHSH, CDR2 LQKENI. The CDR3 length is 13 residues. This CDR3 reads CASSPSKVEIAFF. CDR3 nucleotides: TGTGCCAGCTCACCCAGTAAGGTGGAGATTGCTTTCTTT.

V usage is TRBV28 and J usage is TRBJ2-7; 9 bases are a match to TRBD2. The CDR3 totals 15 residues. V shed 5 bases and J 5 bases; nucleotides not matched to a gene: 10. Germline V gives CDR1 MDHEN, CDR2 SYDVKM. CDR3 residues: CASSPSGLAPDEQYF. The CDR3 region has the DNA TGTGCCAGCAGTCCCTCGGGACTAGCCCCAGACGAGCAGTACTTC.

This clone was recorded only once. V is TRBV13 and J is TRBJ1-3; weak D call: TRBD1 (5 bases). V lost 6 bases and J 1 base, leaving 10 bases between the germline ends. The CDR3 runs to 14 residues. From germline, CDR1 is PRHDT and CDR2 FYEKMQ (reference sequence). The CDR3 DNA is TGTGCCAGCAGGGAAAGGGGATCTGGAAACACCATATATTTT. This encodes CASRERGSGNTIYF.

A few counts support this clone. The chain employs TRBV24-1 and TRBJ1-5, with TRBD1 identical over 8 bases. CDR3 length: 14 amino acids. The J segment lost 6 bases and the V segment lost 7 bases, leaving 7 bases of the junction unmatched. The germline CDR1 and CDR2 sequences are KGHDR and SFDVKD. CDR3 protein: CATSATGVSQPQHF. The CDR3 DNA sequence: TGTGCCACCAGCGCGACAGGGGTAAGTCAGCCCCAGCATTTT.

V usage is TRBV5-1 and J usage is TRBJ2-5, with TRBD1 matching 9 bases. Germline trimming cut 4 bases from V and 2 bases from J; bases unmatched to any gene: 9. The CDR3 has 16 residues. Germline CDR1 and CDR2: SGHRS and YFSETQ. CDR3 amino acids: CASSHGTGTLQETQYF. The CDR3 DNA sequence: TGCGCCAGCAGCCATGGGACAGGGACATTACAAGAGACCCAGTACTTC. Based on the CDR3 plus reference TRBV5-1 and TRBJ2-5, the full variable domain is KAGVTQTPRYLIKTRGQQVTLSCSPISGHRSVSWYQQTPGQGLQFLFEYFSETQRNKGNFPGRFSGRQFSNSRSEMNVSTLELGDSALYLCASSHGTGTLQETQYFGPGTRLLVL.

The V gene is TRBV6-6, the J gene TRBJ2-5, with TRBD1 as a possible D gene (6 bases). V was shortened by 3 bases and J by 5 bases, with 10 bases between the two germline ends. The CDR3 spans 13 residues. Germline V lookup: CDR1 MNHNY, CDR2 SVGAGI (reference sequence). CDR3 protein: CASSYQGKETQYF. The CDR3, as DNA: TGTGCCAGCAGTTATCAGGGGAAGGAGACCCAGTACTTC.

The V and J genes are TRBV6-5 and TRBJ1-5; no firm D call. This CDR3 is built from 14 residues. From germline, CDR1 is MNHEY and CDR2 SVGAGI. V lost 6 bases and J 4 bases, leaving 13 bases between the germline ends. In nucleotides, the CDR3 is TGTGCCAGCAGATACCGGGAGTCTAATCAGCCCCAGCATTTT. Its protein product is CASRYRESNQPQHF.

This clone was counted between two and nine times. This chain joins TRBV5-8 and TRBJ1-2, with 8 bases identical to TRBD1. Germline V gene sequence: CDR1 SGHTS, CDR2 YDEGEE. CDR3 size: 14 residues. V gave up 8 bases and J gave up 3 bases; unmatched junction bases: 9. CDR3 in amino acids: CARSTAGGDYGYTF. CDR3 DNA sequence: TGTGCCAGAAGCACGGCAGGGGGCGACTATGGCTACACCTTC.

The CDR3 region has the DNA TGTGCCAGCAGTCTCCGGCCCCTCGATCAGCCCCAGCATTTT. Its translation: CASSLRPLDQPQHF. V and J are TRBV27 and TRBJ1-5; D is undetermined. This CDR3 has 14 residues. The ends were cut back, 5 bases at V and 5 bases at J, with 13 bases in the middle. Germline lookup yields CDR1 MNHEY and CDR2 SMNVEV (reference sequence).

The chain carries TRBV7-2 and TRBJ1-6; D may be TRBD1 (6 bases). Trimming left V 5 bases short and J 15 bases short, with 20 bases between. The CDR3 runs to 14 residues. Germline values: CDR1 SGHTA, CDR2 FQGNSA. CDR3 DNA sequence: TGTGCCAGCAGCCCCCGACAGGAGACTCGAGTCCTCCACTTT. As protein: CASSPRQETRVLHF.

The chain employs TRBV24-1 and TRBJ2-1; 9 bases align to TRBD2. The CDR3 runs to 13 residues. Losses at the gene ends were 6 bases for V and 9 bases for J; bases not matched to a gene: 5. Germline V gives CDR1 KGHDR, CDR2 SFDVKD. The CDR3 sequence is CATSLAGVGEQFF. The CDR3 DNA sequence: TGTGCCACCAGTTTAGCGGGAGTCGGTGAGCAGTTCTTC.

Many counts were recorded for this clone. CDR3 nucleotide sequence: TGCGCCAGCAGATACCATAATTTCGGAGCGGACGGCTACACCTTC. Its translation: CASRYHNFGADGYTF. This sequence joins TRBV5-1 and TRBJ1-2; D is uncertain. There are 15 residues in the CDR3. V was shortened by 5 bases and J by 8 bases, with 22 bases between the two germline ends. Germline values: CDR1 SGHRS, CDR2 YFSETQ.

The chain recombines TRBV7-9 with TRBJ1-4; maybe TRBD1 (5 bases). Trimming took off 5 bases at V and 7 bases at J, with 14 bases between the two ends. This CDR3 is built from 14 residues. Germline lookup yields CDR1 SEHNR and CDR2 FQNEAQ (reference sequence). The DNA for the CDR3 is TGTGCCAGCAGCGACCCGGCCGGGGGTGAAAAACTGTTTTTT. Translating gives CASSDPAGGEKLFF.

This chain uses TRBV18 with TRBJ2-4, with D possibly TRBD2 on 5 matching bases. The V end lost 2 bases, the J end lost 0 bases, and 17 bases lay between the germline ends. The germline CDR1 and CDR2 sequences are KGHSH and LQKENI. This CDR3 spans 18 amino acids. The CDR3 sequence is CASSPKRGSGLAKNIQYF. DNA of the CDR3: TGTGCCAGCTCACCAAAAAGAGGGTCGGGGTTAGCCAAAAACATTCAGTACTTC.

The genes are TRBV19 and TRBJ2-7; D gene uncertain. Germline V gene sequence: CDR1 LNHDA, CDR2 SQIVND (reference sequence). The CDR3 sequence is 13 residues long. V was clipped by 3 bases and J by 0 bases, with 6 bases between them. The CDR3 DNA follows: TGTGCCAGTAGTATGGCAGTCTCCTACGAGCAGTACTTC. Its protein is CASSMAVSYEQYF.

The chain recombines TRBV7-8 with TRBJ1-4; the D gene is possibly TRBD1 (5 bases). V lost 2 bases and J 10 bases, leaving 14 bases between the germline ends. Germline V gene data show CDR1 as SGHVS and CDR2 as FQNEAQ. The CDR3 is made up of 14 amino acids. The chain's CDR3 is CASSLRRVVGKLFF. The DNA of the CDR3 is TGTGCCAGCAGCTTACGCAGGGTTGTGGGAAAACTGTTTTTT.

Here the CDR3 reads CASSPDRGAGNTIYF. The CDR3 region has the DNA TGTGCCAGTAGTCCCGACAGGGGGGCTGGAAACACCATATATTTT. The chain employs TRBV19 and TRBJ1-3; TRBD1 matches at 9 bases. This CDR3 is built from 15 residues. Trimming cost V 5 bases and J 2 bases; bases outside gene matches: 4. Per the germline V gene, CDR1 is LNHDA and CDR2 is SQIVND (reference sequence).